A single sample is the source of the 28 T cell receptor beta chains below, sequenced in a study of early stage breast cancer tumors. Libraries were prepared by immunoSEQ multiplex PCR; TCRdb keeps only in-frame clonotypes and omits some of them. The sample consists of tens of thousands of clones, roughly 73% of them appearing once. The material sequenced was blood. Receptors originate from a person aged 40-50 years with breast cancer.

The chain joins TRBV30 to TRBJ1-2; possibly TRBD1 for D (6 bases). Trimming removed 1 base at V and 5 bases at J, with 14 bases between. CDR3 size: 14 residues. Germline CDR1 GTSNPN, CDR2 SVGIG (reference sequence). The CDR3 bases are TGTGCCTGGAGTGAGAGTTTGACAGGTTATGGCTACACCTTC. As protein: CAWSESLTGYGYTF.

The genes are TRBV15 and TRBJ2-7; tentatively, D is TRBD1 (6 bases). The germline V gene has CDR1 LNHNV and CDR2 YYDKDF (reference sequence). This CDR3 is built from 14 residues. V lost 1 base and J lost 4, with 11 bases in between. Written as DNA, the CDR3 is TGTGCCACCAGCAGAGCAATGCAGGGGTACGAGCAGTACTTC. This sequence encodes CATSRAMQGYEQYF.

V gene TRBV5-1 combines with J gene TRBJ2-2, with D possibly TRBD2 on 5 matching bases. This CDR3 is built from 16 residues. The ends were cut back, 4 bases at V and 1 base at J, with 14 bases in the middle. The germline gives CDR1 SGHRS, CDR2 YFSETQ. CDR3: CASSPAAGMNTGELFF. CDR3 in DNA: TGCGCCAGCAGCCCGGCGGCGGGCATGAACACCGGGGAGCTGTTTTTT.

This clone turned up a few times. V usage is TRBV11-3 and J usage is TRBJ1-5; the D gene is possibly TRBD1 (6 bases). This CDR3 is 17 amino acids long. From germline, CDR1 is SGHNT and CDR2 YENEEA. Trimming stripped 0 bases from V and 7 bases from J, with 19 bases between. As DNA, the CDR3 is TGTGCCAGCAGCTTAGATATAAAACAGGGCCCTGGCCAGCCCCAGCATTTT. This gives the protein CASSLDIKQGPGQPQHF. Drawing the rest from reference TRBV11-3 and TRBJ1-5, the complete variable domain is EAGVVQSPRYKIIEKKQPVAFWCNPISGHNTLYWYLQNLGQGPELLIRYENEEAVDDSQLPKDRFSAERLKGVDSTLKIQPAELGDSAVYLCASSLDIKQGPGQPQHFGDGTRLSIL.

This chain links TRBV6-5 with TRBJ2-2; no definite D call. Trimming shortened V by 0 bases and J by 7 bases, and 9 bases separated the two germline ends. Germline values: CDR1 MNHEY, CDR2 SVGAGI. The length of the CDR3 is 14 residues. CDR3 nucleotides: TGTGCCAGCAGTTACTCGTTTTCAAACGGGGAGCTGTTTTTT. It encodes CASSYSFSNGELFF.

The table lists this clone with a few counts. V gene TRBV19 combines with J gene TRBJ1-3; 9 bases are a match to TRBD1. Germline CDR1 is LNHDA and CDR2 is SQIVND (reference sequence). The CDR3 has 16 amino acids. J was trimmed by 3 bases and V by 5 bases; bases with no gene match: 8. CDR3 sequence: CASSAQRTGVGNTIYF. The CDR3 bases are TGTGCCAGTAGTGCTCAACGGACAGGGGTTGGAAACACCATATATTTT.

This CDR3 is CASSLPQGQAEAFF. In nucleotides, the CDR3 is TGTGCCAGCAGCTTGCCTCAGGGTCAAGCTGAAGCTTTCTTT. The rearrangement joins TRBV5-4 to TRBJ1-1; TRBD1 might be the D (5 bases). V was pared by 1 base and J by 6 bases, with 13 bases between. The CDR3 is made up of 14 amino acids. The V gene's germline CDR1 is SGHNT and CDR2 YYREEE (reference sequence). Full variable domain (rest looked up from reference TRBV5-4 and TRBJ1-1): ETGVTQSPTHLIKTRGQQVTLRCSSQSGHNTVSWYQQALGQGPQFIFQYYREEENGRGNFPPRFSGLQFPNYSSELNVNALELDDSALYLCASSLPQGQAEAFFGQGTRLTVV.

J is TRBJ2-2 and V is TRBV13; 14 bases align to TRBD2. The CDR3 extends over 16 amino acids. J gave up 9 bases and V 3 bases, and 6 bases lay outside the gene matches. Per the germline V gene, CDR1 is PRHDT and CDR2 is FYEKMQ (reference sequence). CDR3 loop: CASSFGGLAGARELFF. The CDR3 nucleotides are TGTGCCAGCAGCTTTGGGGGACTAGCGGGAGCCCGGGAGCTGTTTTTT.

The chain uses TRBV18 and TRBJ2-3; 8 bases map to TRBD2. The CDR3 has 14 residues. CDR1 is KGHSH and CDR2 is LQKENI in the germline V gene. Trimming cost V 4 bases and J 8 bases; bases outside gene matches: 8. The CDR3 sequence is CASSRQRERGTQYF. CDR3 nucleotides: TGTGCCAGCTCACGGCAGCGGGAGAGGGGTACGCAGTATTTT. Variable domain in full (rest from reference TRBV18 and TRBJ2-3): NAGVMQNPRHLVRRRGQEARLRCSPMKGHSHVYWYRQLPEEGLKFMVYLQKENIIDESGMPKERFSAEFPKEGPSILRIQQVVRGDSAAYFCASSRQRERGTQYFGPGTRLTVL.

This chain connects TRBV15 to TRBJ1-2, with TRBD1 matching over 9 bases. CDR1 and CDR2 (germline): LNHNV, YYDKDF (reference sequence). This CDR3 contains 13 residues. With V trimmed by 5 bases and J by 8 bases, 6 bases remained unmatched. The CDR3 spells CATSSRTGEGYTF. The CDR3 DNA follows: TGTGCCACCAGCTCGCGGACAGGGGAAGGCTACACCTTC.

The chain uses TRBV11-2 and TRBJ2-7; 12 bases match TRBD2. Germline V gene sequence: CDR1 SGHAT, CDR2 FQNNGV. V shed 4 bases and J 12 bases; nucleotides not matched to a gene: 10. The CDR3 sequence is 14 residues long. Here the CDR3 reads CASSSSGRGLPRYF. CDR3 DNA: TGTGCCAGCAGCTCTAGCGGGAGGGGGCTACCACGGTACTTC.

V usage is TRBV6-1 and J usage is TRBJ2-3; a weak D match, TRBD1 (6 bases). The germline CDR1 and CDR2 sequences are MNHNS and SASEGT. The CDR3 has 14 amino acids. V was pared by 6 bases and J by 0 bases, with 10 bases between. In DNA form, the CDR3 reads TGTGCCAGCAGATCAGGGGCGAGCACAGATACGCAGTATTTT. Translation gives CASRSGASTDTQYF.

This clone was counted only a few times. The genes are TRBV7-8 and TRBJ1-5, with a possible D match to TRBD1 (5 bases). Germline CDR1 SGHVS, CDR2 FQNEAQ. The V gene lost 5 bases and the J gene lost 0 bases, with 11 bases spanning the gap. There are 15 residues in the CDR3. The CDR3 reads CASSPRGNSNQPQHF. In DNA form, the CDR3 reads TGTGCCAGCAGCCCCCGGGGCAATAGCAATCAGCCCCAGCATTTT.

This chain links TRBV6-1 with TRBJ1-2, with 9 bases matching TRBD1. CDR1 is MNHNS and CDR2 is SASEGT in the germline V gene. V shed 6 bases, J shed 2 bases, and the junction held 4 bases outside the gene matches. CDR3 size: 14 residues. In nucleotides, the CDR3 is TGTGCCAGCAGCGCCGGGACAGGGAACTATGGCTACACCTTC. As protein: CASSAGTGNYGYTF.

As DNA, the CDR3 is TGTGCCAGCAGCGGTATAGCGGGAGGGCCGAGCACAGATACGCAGTATTTT. It is translated as CASSGIAGGPSTDTQYF. This chain uses TRBV7-3 with TRBJ2-3; TRBD2 aligns across 11 bases. Looked up from germline, CDR1 is SGHTA and CDR2 is FQGTGA. After removal of 5 bases from V and 0 bases from J, the junction contained 7 bases not matched to a gene. This CDR3 comprises 17 residues.

For this clone: Other DNA sequences in this specimen translate into the identical CDR3. This chain links TRBV19 with TRBJ1-1; no definite D call. CDR3 length equals 15 residues. The V gene lost 0 bases and the J gene lost 5 bases, with 13 bases spanning the gap. Germline V gene lookup returns CDR1 LNHDA and CDR2 SQIVND (reference sequence). The CDR3 loop is CASSIDPRGGTEAFF. The CDR3 nucleotides read TGTGCCAGTAGTATAGACCCTCGGGGAGGTACTGAAGCTTTCTTT.

The chain uses TRBV6-6 and TRBJ1-3; 8 bases match TRBD1. This CDR3 spans 13 amino acids. CDR1 is MNHNY, CDR2 SVGAGI, per germline (reference sequence). V lost 7 bases to trimming and J lost 5 bases; unmatched junction nucleotides: 4. CDR3 region: CASTDRGRNTIYF. In nucleotides, the CDR3 is TGTGCCAGCACTGACAGGGGAAGAAACACCATATATTTT.

This clone was detected only once. The genes are TRBV7-2 and TRBJ1-5; TRBD1 is a possible D gene (6 bases). The CDR3 is made up of 15 amino acids. Germline loops: CDR1 SGHTA, CDR2 FQGNSA. V lost 1 base, J lost 3 bases, and 10 bases lay in between. The CDR3 region has the DNA TGTGCCAGCAGCTTAGGACAGGCGATCAATCAGCCCCAGCATTTT. Translating gives CASSLGQAINQPQHF.

This chain's CDR3 is CAWSTSGRVYEQYF. CDR3 bases: TGTGCCTGGTCGACTAGCGGGAGGGTCTACGAGCAGTACTTC. The chain links TRBV30 to TRBJ2-7, with 14 nucleotides matching TRBD2. The CDR3 sequence is 14 residues long. The germline CDR1 and CDR2 sequences are GTSNPN and SVGIG (reference sequence). Trimming took 5 bases from V and 3 from J; bases not matched to a gene: 3.

J is TRBJ2-6 and V is TRBV29-1; perhaps D is TRBD1 or TRBD2 (5 bases each). The ends were cut back, 4 bases at V and 1 base at J, with 8 bases in the middle. The CDR3 has 14 residues. The V gene's germline CDR1 is SQVTM and CDR2 ANQGSEA. CDR3 coding DNA: TGCAGCGTTGGGGACGGTTCTGGGGCCAACGTCCTGACTTTC. Amino acid sequence: CSVGDGSGANVLTF.

The chain's CDR3 is CASSLGRGLASNEQYF. In nucleotides, the CDR3 is TGTGCCAGCAGCTTGGGACGCGGACTAGCGAGTAACGAGCAGTACTTC. This sequence joins TRBV7-9 and TRBJ2-7; 9 bases match TRBD2. CDR1 is SEHNR, CDR2 FQNEAQ, per germline (reference sequence). Trimming cost V 3 bases and J 5 bases; bases outside gene matches: 11. This CDR3 contains 16 residues.

This clone has just one count. V and J are TRBV5-1 and TRBJ2-1, with a possible D match to TRBD1 (6 bases). V lost 2 bases and J lost 0, with 15 bases in between. Per the germline V gene, CDR1 is SGHRS and CDR2 is YFSETQ. The CDR3 runs to 17 residues. The CDR3 sequence: CASSLDRSIPSYNEQFF. In nucleotides, the CDR3 is TGCGCCAGCAGCTTAGACAGGTCAATCCCCTCCTACAATGAGCAGTTCTTC.

The rearrangement uses TRBV6-6 and TRBJ1-2; TRBD1 aligns across 7 bases. J was trimmed by 0 bases and V by 6 bases; bases with no gene match: 4. Germline V CDR1 and CDR2: MNHNY, SVGAGI (reference sequence). CDR3 length equals 14 residues. The CDR3 region has the DNA TGTGCCAGCAGAAGGGACAGTACTAACTATGGCTACACCTTC. It codes for CASRRDSTNYGYTF.

This chain connects TRBV5-5 to TRBJ2-3; 9 bases agree with TRBD1. Germline lookup yields CDR1 SGHKS and CDR2 YYEKEE (reference sequence). This CDR3 contains 15 residues. V dropped 3 bases and J dropped 4; count of bases not matched to a gene: 6. In nucleotides, the CDR3 is TGTGCCAGCAGCTGGACAGGGGTTGATTCAGATACGCAGTATTTT. Its translation: CASSWTGVDSDTQYF. The complete variable domain, with remaining parts taken from reference TRBV5-5 and TRBJ2-3, reads DAGVTQSPTHLIKTRGQQVTLRCSPISGHKSVSWYQQVLGQGPQFIFQYYEKEERGRGNFPDRFSARQFPNYSSELNVNALLLGDSALYLCASSWTGVDSDTQYFGPGTRLTVL.

This chain joins TRBV19 and TRBJ2-1; 13 nucleotides align to TRBD2. The CDR3 contains 15 residues. Looked up from germline, CDR1 is LNHDA and CDR2 is SQIVND (reference sequence). V gave up 7 bases and J gave up 7 bases; unmatched junction bases: 7. CDR3 loop: CASMRLAGGINEQFF. DNA for the CDR3: TGTGCCAGTATGCGACTAGCGGGAGGTATTAATGAGCAGTTCTTC. Variable domain in full (rest from reference TRBV19 and TRBJ2-1): DGGITQSPKYLFRKEGQNVTLSCEQNLNHDAMYWYRQDPGQGLRLIYYSQIVNDFQKGDIAEGYSVSREKKESFPLTVTSAQKNPTAFYLCASMRLAGGINEQFFGPGTRLTVL.

Only one count was recorded for this clone. The CDR3 sequence: CATSRDHRDEQFF. CDR3 DNA sequence: TGTGCCACCAGCAGAGACCACCGGGATGAGCAGTTCTTC. The chain recombines TRBV15 with TRBJ2-1; D unclear. V was clipped by 0 bases and J by 8 bases, with 8 bases between them. The V gene's germline CDR1 is LNHNV and CDR2 YYDKDF (reference sequence). This CDR3 has 13 amino acids.

The chain links TRBV5-5 to TRBJ2-1; no reliable D call. The germline CDR1 and CDR2 sequences are SGHKS and YYEKEE (reference sequence). V lost 2 bases to trimming and J lost 5 bases, with 2 bases between them. CDR3 size: 11 residues. In nucleotides, the CDR3 is TGTGCCAGCAGCTTCAACAATGAGCAGTTCTTC. This sequence encodes CASSFNNEQFF.

The sample holds a few counts of this clone. The V and J genes are TRBV19 and TRBJ2-2, with TRBD2 matching 10 bases. CDR3 length: 15 residues. V lost 5 bases to trimming and J lost 7 bases; unmatched junction nucleotides: 7. Looked up from germline, CDR1 is LNHDA and CDR2 is SQIVND (reference sequence). CDR3 region: CASSRLAGVVGELFF. CDR3 sequence (DNA): TGTGCCAGTAGTCGTCTAGCGGGAGTGGTCGGGGAGCTGTTTTTT.